This T cell receptor beta chain was sequenced for a study of blood T cell repertoires in COVID-19. In the study overall: From the United States, Italy and Spain came samples of acute and convalescent COVID-19. The cDNA or gDNA used as material had been derived from T cells, B-cell-depleted T cells, or PBMCs.

Study processing details: The assay estimated nucleated cells by amplifying reference gene primers. Assay used: immunoSEQ multiplex PCR; TCRdb lists only in-frame clones, some missing. V and J calls and clone size follow that table, whereas D and trimming were derived from the DNA. The sample gives 120,000 to 150,000 clones, around 86% of which show up once; roughly 37% is in the top ten. The CDR3 is 15 residues long. Germline lookup yields CDR1 SGDLS and CDR2 YYNGEE. Losses at the gene ends were 4 bases for V and 6 bases for J; bases not matched to a gene: 6. Sequencing was performed on peripheral blood. This clonotype was obtained from a man in his fifties who had recovered from COVID-19. This sequence joins TRBV9 and TRBJ2-3; TRBD1 agrees at 12 bases. The CDR3 loop reads CASSPKGQGADTQYF. In DNA, the CDR3 is TGTGCCAGCAGCCCGAAGGGACAGGGGGCTGATACGCAGTATTTT.